One T cell receptor beta chain is described in this entry. What it binds is unknown. TCRdb processed the 5' RACE reads anew with MiXCR; each CDR3 protein has one entry. The table includes around 960,000 distinct CDR3 sequences, 12% detected once. The data derive from a study of identical twins. Findings and limits, study-wide: The same donors were not followed; conclusions instead depended on cross-sectional statistical analysis.

Germline V CDR1 and CDR2: KGHSH, LQKENI. The junction had 2 bases not matched to a gene; V was cut back by 2 bases and J by 5 bases. This CDR3 contains 16 residues. This sample also belongs to another study, concerning yellow fever vaccine responses in identical twins.

The sample was PBMCs. This receptor was taken from a woman aged 18-35 years in good health. The V gene is TRBV18, the J gene TRBJ2-2; 13 bases agree with TRBD2. Here the CDR3 reads CASSPGLAGVTGELFF. Here the CDR3 DNA reads TGTGCCAGCTCACCAGGACTAGCGGGAGTTACCGGGGAGCTGTTTTTT.